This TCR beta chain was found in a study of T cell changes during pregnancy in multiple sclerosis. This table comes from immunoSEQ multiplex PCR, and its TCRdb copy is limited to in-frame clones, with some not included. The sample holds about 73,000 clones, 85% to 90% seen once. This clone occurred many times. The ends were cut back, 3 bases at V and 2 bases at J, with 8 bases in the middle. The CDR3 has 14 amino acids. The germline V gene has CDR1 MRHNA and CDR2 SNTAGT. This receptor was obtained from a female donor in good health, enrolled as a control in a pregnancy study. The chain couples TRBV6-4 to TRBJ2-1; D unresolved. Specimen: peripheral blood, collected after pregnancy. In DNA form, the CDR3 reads TGTGCCAGCAGTGAATCCGAGACCTACAATGAGCAGTTCTTC. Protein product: CASSESETYNEQFF.